This T cell receptor beta chain stems from a study of cytomegalovirus exposure and HLA in healthy donors. Study at large: The roughly 130 validation repertoires used the same platform as the roughly 620 first-cohort repertoires, a later analysis reported. Overall study findings and caveats: Listed as cytomegalovirus-associated were over 150 TCR beta chains. First-cohort TCR clusters tended to co-occur in the 130 or so validation repertoires, a later analysis found.

Libraries were prepared by immunoSEQ multiplex PCR; TCRdb keeps only in-frame clonotypes and omits some of them. The sample carries 250,000 to 400,000 clones, roughly 90% recorded once. In the case of this clone: Its antigen is not known.

V lost 0 bases, J lost 5 bases, and 16 bases lay in between. This CDR3 is 15 amino acids long. The germline V gene has CDR1 SQVTM and CDR2 ANQGSEA. Sequencing input: PBMCs. The receptor's source is a man aged 30 to 45 in good health and CMV-seronegative. The chain employs TRBV29-1 and TRBJ2-5, with a possible D match to TRBD2 (5 bases). The CDR3 coding sequence is TGCAGCGTTGAAGATCGCCGAACTAGTTACGAGACCCAGTACTTC. This translates into CSVEDRRTSYETQYF.